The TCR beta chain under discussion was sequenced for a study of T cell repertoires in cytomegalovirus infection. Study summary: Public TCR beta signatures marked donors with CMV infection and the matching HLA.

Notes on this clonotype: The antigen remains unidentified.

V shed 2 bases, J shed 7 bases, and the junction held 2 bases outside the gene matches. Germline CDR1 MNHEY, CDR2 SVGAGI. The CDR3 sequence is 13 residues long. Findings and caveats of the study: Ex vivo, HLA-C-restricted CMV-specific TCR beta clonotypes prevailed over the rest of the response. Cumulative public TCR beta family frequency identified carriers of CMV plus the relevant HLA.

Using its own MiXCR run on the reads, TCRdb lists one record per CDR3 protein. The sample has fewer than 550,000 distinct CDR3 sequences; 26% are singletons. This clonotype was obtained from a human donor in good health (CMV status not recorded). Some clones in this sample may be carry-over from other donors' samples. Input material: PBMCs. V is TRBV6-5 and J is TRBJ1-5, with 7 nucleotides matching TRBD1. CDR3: CASSYTGEQPQHF. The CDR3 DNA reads TGTGCCAGCAGTTACACAGGGGAACAGCCCCAGCATTTT.